The entry below describes one T cell receptor beta chain. Its target is unknown. 60 Vbeta and 13 Jbeta primers were used in PCR. The method was immunoSEQ multiplex PCR; TCRdb's version includes in-frame clones alone and lacks a portion of them. The data show about 140,000 clones, 80% seen once. This record belongs to a study of cytomegalovirus exposure and HLA in healthy donors. Study results and limitations: Several of the most significant clusters appeared, in a later analysis, to be linked to common viral pathogens. In terms of immune exposure information, only CMV serostatus was available. According to an earlier analysis, most TCR beta V segments yielded productive rearrangements about 87% or about 30% of the time.

This CDR3 has 15 amino acids. V shed 1 base and J shed 3 bases, with 10 bases lying between them. CDR1 MDHEN and CDR2 SYDVKM come from the germline V gene. The TCR was taken from a man aged 25-45 years in good health. The chain recombines TRBV28 with TRBJ1-5; D unclear. Source material: PBMCs. The CDR3 DNA reads TGTGCCAGCAGTTTATTGACTAAAACCAATCAGCCCCAGCATTTT. Encoded protein: CASSLLTKTNQPQHF.